The present T cell receptor beta chain was sequenced within a study of T cell responses to AZD1222 COVID-19 vaccine. V lost 5 bases and J lost 8, with 13 bases in between. The CDR3 has 13 amino acids. The germline gives CDR1 SEHNR, CDR2 FQNEAQ (reference sequence). Sequenced by immunoSEQ multiplex PCR; TCRdb stores in-frame clones only, minus some. This sample yields about 83,000 clones, of which less than 95% are seen a single time; around 28% belongs to the top ten. The receptor was isolated from an adult who received the AZD1222 COVID-19 vaccine. The J gene is TRBJ1-5, the V gene TRBV7-9, with D possibly TRBD1 on 5 matching bases. The material was peripheral blood, obtained 28 days after the second AZD1222 dose. CDR3 coding DNA: TGTGCCAGCAGCCCTCTCCAGGGCGAGCCCCAGCATTTT. Its translation: CASSPLQGEPQHF.